The 10 T cell receptor beta chains below were found in one sample sequenced in a study of neurological immune-mediated disorders. TCRdb analysed the 5' RACE reads with MiXCR anew, one entry per CDR3 protein. Of about 24,000 distinct CDR3 sequences listed, 6.7% are singletons. The material sequenced was PBMCs. These TCRs come from a woman between 35 and 50 years old in good health.

Ten or more counts support this clonotype. This chain's CDR3 is CASSLSSGNRGYTF. CDR3 in DNA: TGCGCCAGCAGCTTGAGTTCGGGGAATCGAGGCTACACCTTC. The chain has TRBV5-1 and TRBJ1-2, with no clear D. In germline, CDR1 is SGHRS, CDR2 YFSETQ. Trimming cost V 1 base and J 8 bases, with 15 bases left between them. The CDR3 loop spans 14 amino acids. Together with reference TRBV5-1 and TRBJ1-2, the CDR3 gives the full variable domain: KAGVTQTPRYLIKTRGQQVTLSCSPISGHRSVSWYQQTPGQGLQFLFEYFSETQRNKGNFPGRFSGRQFSNSRSEMNVSTLELGDSALYLCASSLSSGNRGYTFGSGTRLTVV.

There are many counts of this clonotype. The chain uses TRBV7-2 and TRBJ2-3, with D possibly being TRBD2 (5 bases). Germline assignment: CDR1 SGHTA and CDR2 FQGNSA. This CDR3 spans 12 amino acids. Trimming cost V 5 bases and J 10 bases, with 13 bases left between them. CDR3 DNA sequence: TGTGCCAGCAGCCCCCGGGCGGGTGCGCAGTATTTT. It yields the protein CASSPRAGAQYF.

There are many counts of this clonotype. The chain carries TRBV5-1 and TRBJ1-2; D might be TRBD1 (6 bases). The CDR3 has 15 residues. Looked up from germline, CDR1 is SGHRS and CDR2 is YFSETQ. Trimming removed 2 bases from V and 5 bases from J, with 16 bases in between. The CDR3 nucleotides read TGCGCCAGCAGCTTACAGGGCGATTTACCGTATGGCTACACCTTC. This codes for CASSLQGDLPYGYTF.

This clonotype has at least ten counts. V and J are TRBV6-2 or TRBV6-3 and TRBJ2-7; weak D call: TRBD1 (6 bases). Between the trimmed V and J ends, which lost 0 bases and 7 bases, there was a span of 13 bases. CDR3 size: 14 residues. Per germline, CDR1 MNHEY and CDR2 SVGEGT. This CDR3 is CASSYSTQGREQYF. CDR3 in DNA: TGTGCCAGCAGTTACTCGACGCAGGGGCGGGAGCAGTACTTC.

This clonotype was observed at least ten times. V is TRBV27 and J is TRBJ2-7, with 8 bases fitting TRBD1. Germline CDR1 MNHEY, CDR2 SMNVEV (reference sequence). CDR3 length: 13 residues. V trimming: 5 bases; J trimming: 4 bases; junction bases outside the gene matches: 4. CDR3 protein: CASSTGQGYEQYF. The CDR3 DNA sequence: TGTGCCAGCAGTACCGGACAGGGATACGAGCAGTACTTC.

This clonotype came up many times. V is TRBV20-1 and J is TRBJ2-1; D unclear. Per germline, CDR1 DFQATT and CDR2 SNEGSKA (reference sequence). The V gene lost 6 bases and the J gene lost 8 bases, with 11 bases spanning the gap. CDR3 length: 11 residues. The CDR3 loop reads CSARRSYEQFF. As DNA, the CDR3 is TGCAGTGCAAGACGAAGCTATGAGCAGTTCTTC.

Within the sample, this clonotype is medium-sized (0.01 to 0.1%). The CDR3 sequence is CASRGGRSSYEQYF. The DNA of the CDR3 is TGCGCCAGCAGGGGCGGGAGGAGCTCCTACGAGCAGTACTTC. The chain combines TRBV5-1 with TRBJ2-7, with TRBD2 matching 8 bases. Per the germline V gene, CDR1 is SGHRS and CDR2 is YFSETQ. This CDR3 region has 14 residues. Trimming removed 5 bases from V and 0 bases from J; junction bases left unmatched: 4.

Details on this clonotype: This clone may be a read error of a much larger clone one base away. The rearrangement uses TRBV29-1 and TRBJ2-2; D not certain. This CDR3 has 10 residues. From germline, CDR1 is SQVTM and CDR2 ANQGSEA. The CDR3 is CGVDSGELFF. Here the CDR3 DNA reads TGCGGCGTTGACTCCGGGGAGCTGTTTTTT.

This clonotype has at least ten counts. This rearrangement joins TRBV5-1 to TRBJ2-7; no clear D gene. From germline, CDR1 is SGHRS and CDR2 YFSETQ. V lost 0 bases and J lost 6, with 13 bases in between. This CDR3 has 14 residues. The chain's CDR3 is CASSLDAIPSEQYF. The CDR3 region has the DNA TGCGCCAGCAGCTTGGACGCGATCCCCTCCGAGCAGTACTTC.

This clonotype was detected many times. One end of the junction varies from germline; a read error may be responsible. The chain combines TRBV20-1 with TRBJ2-4; 8 bases map to TRBD2. CDR1 DFQATT and CDR2 SNEGSKA come from the germline V gene (reference sequence). CDR3 length: 14 residues. The CDR3 DNA reads as TGCGGTGCTCCGTTTAGCGGGGTCAAAAACATTCAGTACTTC. This codes for CGAPFSGVKNIQYF.